The 17 T cell receptor beta chains in this list originate from one sample, sequenced in a study of Graves' ophthalmopathy and Graves' hyperthyroidism. Investigators amplified TCR beta CDR3 regions from RNA transcripts. The workflow started with a first-round RT-PCR run with HTBI primers and then moved on to a second-round multiplex PCR. TCRdb re-derived calls from the multiplex PCR reads in MiXCR, one entry per CDR3 protein. This table holds around 1.1 million distinct CDR3 sequences, about 40% found once. The specimen was peripheral blood or thyroid tissue (not recorded which). These receptors all come from an adult man with Graves' hyperthyroidism.

In regard to this clonotype: It may be a read error: a sequence one base away is much more abundant. The J gene is TRBJ2-7, the V gene TRBV7-9, with TRBD1 matching over 11 bases. Germline V gives CDR1 SEHNR, CDR2 FQNEAQ (reference sequence). This CDR3 comprises 14 residues. CDR3 nucleotide sequence: TGCGCCAGCAGCCGGACAGGGGGCGTTATTCCGGCTCAATTC. Translated: CASSRTGGVIPAQF.

This clonotype was recorded only once. This chain connects TRBV5-6 to TRBJ2-7; D possibly matches TRBD1 or TRBD2 (5 bases each). V lost 5 bases, J lost 0 bases, and 24 bases lay in between. CDR1 is SGHDT, CDR2 YYEEEE, per germline. CDR3 size: 18 residues. The CDR3 region has the DNA TGTGCCAGCAGAGGAGCCGCAACCGGGGCAGAACTCTCCTACGAGCAGTACTTC. Its translation is CASRGAATGAELSYEQYF.

The chain uses TRBV15 and TRBJ2-5, with 8 positions matching TRBD1. V gave up 4 bases and J gave up 6 bases; unmatched junction bases: 16. Germline V gene data show CDR1 as LNHNV and CDR2 as YYDKDF (reference sequence). The CDR3 loop spans 17 amino acids. CDR3: CATSIDGGRGRRKTQYF. CDR3 nucleotide sequence: TGTGCCACCAGCATAGACGGGGGCAGGGGGCGCCGGAAGACCCAGTACTTC.

This chain links TRBV6-5 with TRBJ2-2, with D possibly called TRBD1 or TRBD2 (5 bases each). Trimming stripped 6 bases from V and 7 bases from J, with 18 bases between. CDR1 MNHEY and CDR2 SVGAGI come from the germline V gene. This CDR3 spans 15 amino acids. In nucleotides, the CDR3 is TGTGCCAGCAGGAAAACGGGGACCCTTATCGGGGAGCTGTTTTTT. It specifies CASRKTGTLIGELFF.

This clonotype has just one count. One end of the junction varies from germline; a read error may be responsible. This rearrangement joins TRBV10-3 to TRBJ1-5; 9 bases agree with TRBD1. CDR1 and CDR2 (germline): ENHRY, SYGVKD. This CDR3 is built from 17 residues. The CDR3 sequence: CAISQTGGELSNQHQHF. The CDR3 DNA sequence: TGTGCCATCAGTCAAACAGGGGGCGAACTCTCGAATCAGCACCAGCATTTT.

In the case of this clonotype: Given a much more abundant clone one base away, this may be a read error. The gene calls are TRBV12-3 or TRBV12-4 and TRBJ1-3; D ambiguous. The CDR3 length is 15 residues. CDR3 in DNA: TGTGCCAGCAGTTTCAGGCAGGCCTCTGGAAACACCATGTATTTT. Its protein product is CASSFRQASGNTMYF.

This clonotype was seen just once. The chain joins TRBV2 to TRBJ2-5, with D possibly TRBD1 on 5 matching bases. The end of the DNA is better explained by TRBJ2-1, so the J call may be wrong. Germline loops: CDR1 SNHLY, CDR2 FYNNEI. This CDR3 region has 11 residues. CDR3 nucleotides: TGTGCCAGCAGTGCAGACAGTGAGCAGTTCTTC. This codes for CASSADSEQFF.

This clonotype has just one count. This rearrangement joins TRBV7-2 to TRBJ1-1; 10 bases match TRBD1. From germline, CDR1 is SGHTA and CDR2 FQGNSA. Trimming took 2 bases from V and 4 from J; bases not matched to a gene: 4. The CDR3 runs to 15 residues. CDR3 sequence (DNA): TGTGCCAGCAGCTTATCGACAGGGGGCATCACTGAAGCTTTCTTT. This gives the protein CASSLSTGGITEAFF.

This clonotype has a count of ten or more. The V and J genes are TRBV7-9 and TRBJ1-6; perhaps TRBD1 as D (5 bases). The germline V gene encodes CDR1 SEHNR and CDR2 FQNEAQ (reference sequence). The V and J ends lost 5 bases and 7 bases respectively, with 12 bases between them. This CDR3 spans 14 amino acids. The CDR3 nucleotides read TGTGCCAGCAGCCTAGGGGATTTGAATTCACCCCTCCACTTT. Translated: CASSLGDLNSPLHF.

The chain uses TRBV7-3 and TRBJ1-6; D is unresolved. The CDR3 totals 16 residues. V was shortened by 5 bases and J by 7 bases, with 18 bases between the two germline ends. Germline V gene data show CDR1 as SGHTA and CDR2 as FQGTGA. CDR3 sequence: CASSRLGGRNNSPLHF. CDR3 nucleotide sequence: TGTGCCAGCAGCCGGCTCGGAGGGCGGAACAATTCACCCCTCCACTTT.

This rearrangement joins TRBV28 to TRBJ1-1; 12 bases map to TRBD1. There are 17 residues in the CDR3. The ends lost 1 base at V and 5 bases at J; junction bases unmatched: 8. Germline CDR1 is MDHEN and CDR2 is SYDVKM. CDR3 nucleotides: TGTGCCAGCAGTTTATTTGGGACAGGGGGCGAGAAGACTGAAGCTTTCTTT. It codes for CASSLFGTGGEKTEAFF.

The chain links TRBV11-2 to TRBJ2-5, with TRBD2 matching 11 bases. The assigned J gene may be wrong: the sequence end matches TRBJ2-1 better. Germline CDR1 reads SGHAT; CDR2 reads FQNNGV. The length of the CDR3 is 15 residues. The CDR3 here is CASSSVAGGRFEQFF. As DNA, the CDR3 is TGTGCCAGCAGCTCGGTAGCGGGAGGGCGGTTTGAGCAGTTCTTC.

This clonotype was recorded many times. The CDR3 region is CSASSLSGTVTYEQYF. CDR3 nucleotides: TGCAGTGCTAGTTCCCTATCCGGGACAGTCACCTACGAGCAGTACTTC. The V gene is TRBV20-1, the J gene TRBJ2-7, with TRBD1 identical over 7 bases. Germline-derived CDR1 and CDR2 are DFQATT and SNEGSKA (reference sequence). Trimming at V came to 3 bases and at J to 2 bases, leaving 13 bases not matched to a gene. The length of the CDR3 is 16 residues.

This clonotype was recorded many times. V gene TRBV14 combines with J gene TRBJ1-1, with no clear D. Germline loops: CDR1 SGHDN, CDR2 FVKESK. Trimming took off 2 bases at V and 3 bases at J, with 7 bases between the two ends. This CDR3 comprises 13 residues. The DNA of the CDR3 is TGTGCCAGCAGCCAATGGATTTACACTGAAGCTTTCTTT. Its protein is CASSQWIYTEAFF.

This chain joins TRBV10-3 and TRBJ1-1, with D unresolved. The CDR3 has 12 amino acids. Germline V lookup: CDR1 ENHRY, CDR2 SYGVKD. Trimming removed 2 bases at V and 6 bases at J, with 7 bases between. The CDR3 DNA reads TGTGCCATCAGTGAGCACGGTTCTGAAGCTTTCTTT. Translated, it gives CAISEHGSEAFF.

This chain joins TRBV2 and TRBJ1-2; D possibly corresponds to TRBD1 (5 bases). With 5 bases removed from V and 5 bases from J, the gap between germline ends came to 18 bases. The CDR3 loop spans 15 amino acids. CDR1 and CDR2 (germline): SNHLY, FYNNEI. This CDR3 is CASSSSGTEEYGYTF. CDR3 nucleotide sequence: TGTGCCAGCAGTAGTTCTGGGACGGAGGAATATGGCTACACCTTC.

In this sample, this clonotype turned up many times. The CDR3 region has the DNA TGTGCCAGCAGCTTAAGTGTTACGGAAATGAATGAGCAGTTCTTC. Its protein is CASSLSVTEMNEQFF. The genes are TRBV7-8 and TRBJ2-1; D gene unclear. The CDR3 extends over 15 amino acids. The germline V gene encodes CDR1 SGHVS and CDR2 FQNEAQ. V shed 2 bases and J shed 7 bases, with 15 bases lying between them.